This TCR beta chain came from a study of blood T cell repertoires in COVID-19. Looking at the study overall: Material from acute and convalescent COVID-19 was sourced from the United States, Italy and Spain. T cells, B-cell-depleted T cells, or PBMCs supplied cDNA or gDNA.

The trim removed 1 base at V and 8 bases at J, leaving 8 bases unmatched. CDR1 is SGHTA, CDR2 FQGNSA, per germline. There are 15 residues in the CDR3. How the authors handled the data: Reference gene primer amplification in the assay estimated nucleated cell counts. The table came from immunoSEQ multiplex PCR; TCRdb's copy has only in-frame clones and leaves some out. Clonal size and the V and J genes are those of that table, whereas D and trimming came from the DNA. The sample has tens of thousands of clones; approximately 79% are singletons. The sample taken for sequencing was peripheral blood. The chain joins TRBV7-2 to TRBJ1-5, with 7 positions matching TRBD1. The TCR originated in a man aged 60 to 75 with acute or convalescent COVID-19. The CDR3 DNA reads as TGTGCCAGCAGCTTAGGACAGGGAACCCAGGAGCCCCAGCATTTT. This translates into CASSLGQGTQEPQHF.